These T cell receptor beta chains were read from a single sample in a study of cytomegalovirus exposure and HLA in healthy donors. Method: immunoSEQ multiplex PCR; TCRdb's copy keeps in-frame clones and lacks some. The sample shows 100,000 to 150,000 clones, around 74% of them seen only once. Material: PBMCs. All receptors come from a woman aged 45-65 years in good health and CMV-seropositive. Each CDR3 is given with its conserved first and last residue. The D gene is left open where the match is weak. Clone size is given for some rows only: seen once, a few or many times, or a class if the clone is expanded.

V	D	size	J	DNA	CDR3
TRBV11-3	NA	NA	TRBJ2-1	TGTGCCAGCAGCTTAGGGGGGGACGAGCAGTTCTTC	CASSLGGDEQFF
TRBV18	NA	NA	TRBJ1-4	TGTGCCAGCTCAAAACTGCAGGGGTCCTTAAATGAAAAACTGTTTTTT	CASSKLQGSLNEKLFF
TRBV18	NA	NA	TRBJ2-6	TGTGCCAGCTCACCTGCCCCCGGGGGACGAGCCTTCTCTGGGGCCAACGTCCTGACTTTC	CASSPAPGGRAFSGANVLTF
TRBV7-2	TRBD2	NA	TRBJ2-3	TGTGCCAGCAGCTTATCGGGGGGAACAGATACGCAGTATTTT	CASSLSGGTDTQYF
TRBV7-9	TRBD1	NA	TRBJ1-5	TGTGCCAGCAGCTCACCTAGGACAGGGGGCATTAGCAATCAGCCCCAGCATTTT	CASSSPRTGGISNQPQHF
TRBV6-1	NA	NA	TRBJ1-2	TGTGCCAGCAGTCCGGGGTCTAACTATGGCTACACCTTC	CASSPGSNYGYTF
TRBV6-1	NA	few	TRBJ1-4	TGTGCCAGCAGATCGACATCAACTAATGAAAAACTGTTTTTT	CASRSTSTNEKLFF
TRBV12-5	NA	few	TRBJ2-7	TGTGCTAGTGCTGCCGCGGCCTACGAGCAGTACTTC	CASAAAAYEQYF
TRBV7-8	TRBD1	NA	TRBJ2-1	TGTGCCAGCAGCAAAGCGGGACAGGGGCCATACAATGAGCAGTTCTTC	CASSKAGQGPYNEQFF
TRBV18	NA	NA	TRBJ2-5	TGTGCCAGCTCGGGTCAGGGGATTGATGGGGAGACCCAGTACTTC	CASSGQGIDGETQYF
TRBV7-2	NA	few	TRBJ1-2	TGTGCCAGCAGCAGCATGCAGGGATCATATGGCTACACCTTC	CASSSMQGSYGYTF
TRBV7-9	NA	NA	TRBJ1-5	TGTGCCAGCAGCTTATCGGACAGTTTTAGCAATCAGCCCCAGCATTTT	CASSLSDSFSNQPQHF
TRBV20-1	NA	NA	TRBJ2-5	TGCGGTGCTAGTAGAACTGAGACCCAGTACTTC	CGASRTETQYF
TRBV2	NA	NA	TRBJ2-3	TGTGCCAGCAGTGAAACGAGGGATACGCAGTATTTT	CASSETRDTQYF
TRBV28	NA	NA	TRBJ2-6	TGTGCCAGCAGTTTAGGCGGGGCCAACGTCCTGACTTTC	CASSLGGANVLTF
TRBV6-5	NA	NA	TRBJ2-3	TGTGCCAGCAGTGACGGGACTAGCACAGATACGCAGTATTTT	CASSDGTSTDTQYF
TRBV5-4	NA	NA	TRBJ2-7	TGTGCCAGCAGCTTCCCCCCTACCTACGAGCAGTACTTC	CASSFPPTYEQYF
TRBV11-3	NA	few	TRBJ1-1	TGTGCCAGCAGCTTAGGCGGAAACACTGAAGCTTTCTTT	CASSLGGNTEAFF
TRBV19	TRBD1	NA	TRBJ1-1	TGTGCCAGCCGCGGACAGGGGAGGTGGTCCACTGAAGCTTTCTTT	CASRGQGRWSTEAFF
TRBV2	TRBD1	few	TRBJ2-4	TGTGCCAGCAGTGAAATTGGGACAGGGGCAAACATTCAGTACTTC	CASSEIGTGANIQYF
TRBV30	TRBD2	NA	TRBJ2-7	TGTGCCTGGAGTCGGGCGGTCGGGAGGGCATTCGAGCAGTACTTC	CAWSRAVGRAFEQYF
TRBV6-5	NA	NA	TRBJ2-2	TGTGCCACCAAGTTCGGGGTTCCCGGGGAGCTGTTTTTT	CATKFGVPGELFF
TRBV5-6	TRBD1	NA	TRBJ1-2	TGTGCCAGCAGCTTGGGCGACAGGGGGGTCCGTTTTGGCTACACCTTC	CASSLGDRGVRFGYTF
TRBV4-1	NA	NA	TRBJ2-5	TGCGCCAGCAGCCACCCGGGGGAGTCCGGAGGGACGGAAGAGACCCAGTACTTC	CASSHPGESGGTEETQYF
TRBV7-9	NA	few	TRBJ1-5	TGTTCCAGCAGCTTGACCGGGACACCTAATCAGCCCCAGCATTTT	CSSSLTGTPNQPQHF
TRBV7-2	TRBD1	NA	TRBJ1-1	TGTGCCAGCAGCTTCCGGGGACAGAGGAACACTGAAGCTTTCTTT	CASSFRGQRNTEAFF
TRBV6-5	NA	NA	TRBJ2-1	TGTGCCAGCAGTGAATACGGGGATGAGCAGTTCTTC	CASSEYGDEQFF
TRBV7-2	NA	few	TRBJ1-5	TGTGCCAGCAGTACAAGCGCCGGGCAGCCCCAGCATTTT	CASSTSAGQPQHF
TRBV2	NA	NA	TRBJ2-7	TGTGCCAGCACCGAGGGGGGGGAATATCCCTACGAGCAGTACTTC	CASTEGGEYPYEQYF
TRBV5-1	NA	NA	TRBJ1-5	TGCGCCAGCAGCTTCTCGGGATATCAGCCCCAGCATTTT	CASSFSGYQPQHF
TRBV6-5	TRBD2	few	TRBJ2-7	TGTGCCAGCAGCTTGGGGGGGAAGGACTTCGAGCAGTACTTC	CASSLGGKDFEQYF
TRBV5-8	TRBD1	NA	TRBJ1-2	TGTGCCAGCAGCTTGGGGACAGGGGGAATGTTGGGCGACACCTTC	CASSLGTGGMLGDTF
TRBV7-9	NA	once	TRBJ1-4	TGTGCCAGCAGCTTCCGGGACTTTGGGGAAAAACTGTTTTTT	CASSFRDFGEKLFF
TRBV11-2	TRBD2	NA	TRBJ2-3	TGTGCCAGCAGCTTTAGTTTAAGCGGGGGCACAGATACGCAGTATTTT	CASSFSLSGGTDTQYF
TRBV5-1	NA	once	TRBJ2-5	TGCGCCAGCAGCTTGGGCCAGGGACAAGAGACCCAGTACTTC	CASSLGQGQETQYF
TRBV10-3	NA	once	TRBJ2-7	TGTGCCATCGGGGGGAGTTTTGGGGAGCAGTACTTC	CAIGGSFGEQYF
TRBV6-1	NA	NA	TRBJ1-6	TGTGCCAGCAGTTATTCTTCGAATTCACCCCTCCACTTT	CASSYSSNSPLHF
TRBV10-3	NA	NA	TRBJ2-3	TGTGCCATCTGGGCGGGGGCCTTAGATACGCAGTATTTT	CAIWAGALDTQYF
TRBV6-1	NA	NA	TRBJ1-5	TGTGCCAGCAGTGGGGGCCGGACGGTTAGCAATCAGCCCCAGCATTTT	CASSGGRTVSNQPQHF
TRBV6-1	TRBD1	few	TRBJ2-7	TGTGCCAGCAGTGAGATTCGGGGACAGGTGTACTTC	CASSEIRGQVYF